This is a list of T cell receptor beta chains from one sample in a study of T cells in Graves' hyperthyroidism and ophthalmopathy. TCRdb recomputed calls from the multiplex PCR reads with MiXCR, one row per CDR3 protein. Here the sample spans hundreds of thousands of distinct CDR3 sequences, 20% to 25% being singletons. What was sequenced was blood. The receptors originated from a woman in her 70s with Graves' ophthalmopathy. Both conserved end residues are part of each CDR3. D genes are given only for firm matches. Clone size, where shown, is once, few, many, or a class for clones that have expanded.

j_call d_call clone_size v_call cdr3_length cdr3_nt cdr3_aa
TRBJ2-1 NA few TRBV18 16 TGTGCCAGCTCACCATTTGGGCAGAGCTCCTACAATGAGCAGTTCTTC CASSPFGQSSYNEQFF
TRBJ1-1 NA many TRBV9 15 TGTGCCAGCAGCAAGACCGGGACATTGAACACTGAAGCTTTCTTT CASSKTGTLNTEAFF
TRBJ2-1 NA NA TRBV12-5 14 TGTGCTAGTGGTACGGGGACAACCTACAATGAGCAGTTCTTC CASGTGTTYNEQFF
TRBJ2-7 TRBD1 NA TRBV6-2/TRBV6-3 18 TGTGCCAGCGGTTACTCAGGGTCGAGACAGGGCGCATCCTACGAGCAGTACTTC CASGYSGSRQGASYEQYF
TRBJ2-3 NA few TRBV6-2/TRBV6-3 12 TGTGCCAGCCGGGGCTTTACCAGTCCGCAGTATTTT CASRGFTSPQYF
TRBJ1-6 NA NA TRBV25-1 12 TGTGCCAGCAGTGATCCTCGCTCACCCCTCCACTTT CASSDPRSPLHF
TRBJ1-3 NA few TRBV7-2 14 TGTGCCAGCAGCTTAGGAGGGATGGGTAACACCATATATTTT CASSLGGMGNTIYF
TRBJ2-7 TRBD1 many TRBV6-6 15 TGTGCCAGCAGTTACCAGGGACAGGGGACTTACGAGCAGTACTTC CASSYQGQGTYEQYF
TRBJ1-1 TRBD1 NA TRBV20-1 13 TGCAGTGCTAGAATAGCAGGGGGCACTGAAGCTTTCTTT CSARIAGGTEAFF
TRBJ2-1 NA many TRBV12-3/TRBV12-4 14 TGTGCCAGCAGTTCTGGTCCAGTAGACAATGAGCAGTTCTTC CASSSGPVDNEQFF
TRBJ2-1 TRBD2 NA TRBV7-2 19 TGTGCCAGCAGCTTAAGGTCCCTAGCGGGAGTAGGTTCCTACAATGAGCAGTTCTTC CASSLRSLAGVGSYNEQFF
TRBJ1-1 NA few TRBV7-2 12 TGTGCCAGCAGCCACGACAGGCTCAAAGCTTTCTTT CASSHDRLKAFF
TRBJ1-1 NA NA TRBV6-2/TRBV6-3 13 TGTGCCAGCAGATCCACAGGGTATACTGAAGCTTTCTTT CASRSTGYTEAFF
TRBJ2-5 NA few TRBV7-2 13 TGTGCCAGCAGCTTACTGTTTCAAGAGACCCAGTACTTC CASSLLFQETQYF
TRBJ2-1 TRBD2 NA TRBV7-8 17 TGTGCCAGCAGCTTCCAATCGACTAGCGGGGTTTACAATGAGCAGTTCTTC CASSFQSTSGVYNEQFF
TRBJ2-5 NA NA TRBV7-2 14 TGTGCCAGCAGCCCACCGGGTTTCCAAGAGACCCAGTACTTC CASSPPGFQETQYF
TRBJ2-1 NA few TRBV5-1 15 TGCGCCAGCAGGTTTCAACTAGTAAGGGACAATGAGCAGTTCTTC CASRFQLVRDNEQFF
TRBJ2-5 TRBD2 NA TRBV29-1 13 TGCAGCGTTCTAGCGGGAGTGGGAGAGACCCAGTACTTC CSVLAGVGETQYF
TRBJ1-2 NA NA TRBV5-1 13 TGCGCCAGCAGCTTGGGACAGGTTGGAGGCTACACCTTC CASSLGQVGGYTF
TRBJ1-2 NA NA TRBV19 12 TGTGCCAGTATAGGGGCGATGGATGGCTACACCTTC CASIGAMDGYTF
TRBJ2-1 TRBD1 many TRBV12-3/TRBV12-4 17 TGTGCCAGCAGACCGGGACAGGGGGCGTTCGAATACAATGAGCAGTTCTTC CASRPGQGAFEYNEQFF
TRBJ1-2 NA few TRBV5-5 12 TGTGCCAGCACCGAAATGGAGTATGGCTACACCTTC CASTEMEYGYTF
TRBJ2-6 NA NA TRBV10-3 15 TGTGCCATCAGTGAAGACAACTCTGGGGCCAACGTCCTGACTTTC CAISEDNSGANVLTF
TRBJ2-5 NA NA TRBV20-1 14 TGCAGTGCTAGAGATTACAGCCGACCTAGGGCCCAGTACTTC CSARDYSRPRAQYF
TRBJ2-7 NA many TRBV20-1 13 TGCAGTGCCCCTGGGGCGGACTACTACGAGCAGTACTTC CSAPGADYYEQYF
TRBJ1-1 TRBD1 many TRBV7-8 15 TGTGCCAGCAGCTTAATGGGACAGCAGAACACTGAAGCTTTCTTT CASSLMGQQNTEAFF
TRBJ2-1 TRBD2 NA TRBV5-1 13 TGCGCCAGCAAGACTAGCGGCTACAATGAGCAGTTCTTC CASKTSGYNEQFF
TRBJ2-3 TRBD2 NA TRBV10-3 15 TGTGCCATCAGTGCAGCGGGAGAAAGCACAGATACGCAGTATTTT CAISAAGESTDTQYF
TRBJ2-3 NA NA TRBV19 15 TGTGCCAGTAGTGACGGGACTCCTCTCGTCGATACGCAGTATTTT CASSDGTPLVDTQYF